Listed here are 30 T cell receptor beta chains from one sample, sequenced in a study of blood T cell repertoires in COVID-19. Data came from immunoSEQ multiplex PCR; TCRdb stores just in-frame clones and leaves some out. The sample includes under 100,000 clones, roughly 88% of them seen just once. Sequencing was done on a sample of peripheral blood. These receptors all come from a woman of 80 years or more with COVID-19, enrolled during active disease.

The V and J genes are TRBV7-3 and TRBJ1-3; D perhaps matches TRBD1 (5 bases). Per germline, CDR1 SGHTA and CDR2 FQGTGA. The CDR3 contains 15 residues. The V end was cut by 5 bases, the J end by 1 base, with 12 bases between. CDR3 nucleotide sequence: TGTGCCAGCAGCCGTTCGGGGGGATCTGGAAACACCATATATTTT. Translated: CASSRSGGSGNTIYF.

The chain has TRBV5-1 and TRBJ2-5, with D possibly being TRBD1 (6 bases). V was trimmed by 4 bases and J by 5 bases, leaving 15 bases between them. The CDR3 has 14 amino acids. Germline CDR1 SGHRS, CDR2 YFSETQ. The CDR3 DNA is TGCGCCAGCAGCCCTTCAGGGGTGAAGGAGACCCAGTACTTC. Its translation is CASSPSGVKETQYF. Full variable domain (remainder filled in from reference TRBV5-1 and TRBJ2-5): KAGVTQTPRYLIKTRGQQVTLSCSPISGHRSVSWYQQTPGQGLQFLFEYFSETQRNKGNFPGRFSGRQFSNSRSEMNVSTLELGDSALYLCASSPSGVKETQYFGPGTRLLVL.

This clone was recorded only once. Here the CDR3 reads CASSMSAGGLGTEAFF. The CDR3 DNA follows: TGTGCCAGTAGTATGAGCGCAGGGGGCTTGGGCACTGAAGCTTTCTTT. The rearrangement links TRBV19 to TRBJ1-1; the match to TRBD1 covers 8 bases. V trimming: 3 bases; J trimming: 4 bases; junction bases outside the gene matches: 10. Germline V gene data show CDR1 as LNHDA and CDR2 as SQIVND (reference sequence). This CDR3 contains 16 residues.

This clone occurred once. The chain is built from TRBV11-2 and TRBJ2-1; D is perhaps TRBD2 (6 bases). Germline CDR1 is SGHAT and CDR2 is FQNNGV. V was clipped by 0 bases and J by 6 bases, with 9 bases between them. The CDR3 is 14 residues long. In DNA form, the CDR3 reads TGTGCCAGCAGCTTAGATACTAGCATCAATGAGCAGTTCTTC. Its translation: CASSLDTSINEQFF.

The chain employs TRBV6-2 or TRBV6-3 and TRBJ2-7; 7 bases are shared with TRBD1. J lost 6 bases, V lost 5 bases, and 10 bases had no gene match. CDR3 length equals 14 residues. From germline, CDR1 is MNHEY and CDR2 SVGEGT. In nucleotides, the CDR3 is TGTGCCAGCAGTCAATCCCGAACAGGGGCCGAGCAGTACTTC. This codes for CASSQSRTGAEQYF.

The CDR3 loop is CASSNSPAGWETQYF. The CDR3 DNA sequence: TGTGCCAGTAGTAACTCCCCGGCGGGGTGGGAGACCCAGTACTTC. The chain combines TRBV19 with TRBJ2-5; possibly TRBD2 for D (6 bases). CDR3 length: 15 amino acids. The germline V and J ends were trimmed by 4 bases and 5 bases, with 17 bases remaining between them. CDR1 is LNHDA, CDR2 SQIVND, per germline (reference sequence).

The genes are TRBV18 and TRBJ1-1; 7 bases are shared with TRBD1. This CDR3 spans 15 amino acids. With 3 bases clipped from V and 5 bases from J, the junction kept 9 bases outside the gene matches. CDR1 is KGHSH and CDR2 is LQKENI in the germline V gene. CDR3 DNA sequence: TGTGCCAGCTCACCGTACAGGGGAAAGGGTACTGAAGCTTTCTTT. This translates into CASSPYRGKGTEAFF.

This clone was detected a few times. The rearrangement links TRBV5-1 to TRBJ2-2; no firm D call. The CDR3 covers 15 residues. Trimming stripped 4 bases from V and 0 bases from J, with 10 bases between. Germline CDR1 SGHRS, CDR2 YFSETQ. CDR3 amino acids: CASSVERTNTGELFF. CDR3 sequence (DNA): TGCGCCAGCAGCGTCGAGAGGACGAACACCGGGGAGCTGTTTTTT.

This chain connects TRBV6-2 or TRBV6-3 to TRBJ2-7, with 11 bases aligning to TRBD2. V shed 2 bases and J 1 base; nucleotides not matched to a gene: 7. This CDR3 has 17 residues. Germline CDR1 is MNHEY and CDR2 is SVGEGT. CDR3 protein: CASSYKPLAGGSYEQYF. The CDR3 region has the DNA TGTGCCAGCAGTTACAAGCCCCTAGCGGGGGGTTCCTACGAGCAGTACTTC.

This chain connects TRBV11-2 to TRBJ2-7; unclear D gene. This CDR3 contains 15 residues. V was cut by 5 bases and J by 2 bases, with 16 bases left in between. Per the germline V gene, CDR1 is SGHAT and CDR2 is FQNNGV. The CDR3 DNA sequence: TGTGCCAGCAGCCATCGCCGACTTGTGCCCTACGAGCAGTACTTC. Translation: CASSHRRLVPYEQYF. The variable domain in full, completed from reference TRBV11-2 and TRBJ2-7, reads EAGVAQSPRYKIIEKRQSVAFWCNPISGHATLYWYQQILGQGPKLLIQFQNNGVVDDSQLPKDRFSAERLKGVDSTLKIQPAKLEDSAVYLCASSHRRLVPYEQYFGPGTRLTVT.

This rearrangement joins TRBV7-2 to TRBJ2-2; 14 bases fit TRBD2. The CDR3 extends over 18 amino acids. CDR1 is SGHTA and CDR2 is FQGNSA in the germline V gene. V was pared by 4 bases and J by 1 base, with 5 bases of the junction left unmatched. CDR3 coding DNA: TGTGCCAGCAGCTACGGACTAGCGGGGGGCGAGAACACCGGGGAGCTGTTTTTT. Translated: CASSYGLAGGENTGELFF.

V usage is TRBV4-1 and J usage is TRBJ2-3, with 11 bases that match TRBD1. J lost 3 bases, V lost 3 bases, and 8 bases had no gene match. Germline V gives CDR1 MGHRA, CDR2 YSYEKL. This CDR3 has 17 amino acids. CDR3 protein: CASSQSGTGGGTDTQYF. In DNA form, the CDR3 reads TGCGCCAGCAGCCAGAGCGGGACAGGGGGTGGGACAGATACGCAGTATTTT.

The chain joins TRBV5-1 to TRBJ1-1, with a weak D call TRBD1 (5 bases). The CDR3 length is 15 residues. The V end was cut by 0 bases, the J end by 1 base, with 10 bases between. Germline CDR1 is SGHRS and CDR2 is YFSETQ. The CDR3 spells CASSLDWGGNTEAFF. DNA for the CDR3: TGCGCCAGCAGCTTGGATTGGGGCGGGAACACTGAAGCTTTCTTT.

The CDR3 DNA is TGTGCCAGCAGTGAAGCGCTCGCCCGGGGTTCCTACAATGAGCAGTTCTTC. Amino acids: CASSEALARGSYNEQFF. V is TRBV2 and J is TRBJ2-1; D is possibly TRBD2 (5 bases). V lost 0 bases and J 1 base, leaving 13 bases between the germline ends. CDR3 length equals 17 residues. The germline V gene has CDR1 SNHLY and CDR2 FYNNEI.

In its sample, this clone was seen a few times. CDR3 amino acids: CASSESAGIETQYF. CDR3 DNA sequence: TGTGCCAGCAGTGAATCGGCAGGGATAGAGACCCAGTACTTC. The chain employs TRBV25-1 and TRBJ2-5; D is perhaps TRBD1 (5 bases). This CDR3 is 14 amino acids long. Deletions cut 1 base from V and 4 bases from J, with 10 bases between. Germline V lookup: CDR1 MGHDK, CDR2 SYGVNS.

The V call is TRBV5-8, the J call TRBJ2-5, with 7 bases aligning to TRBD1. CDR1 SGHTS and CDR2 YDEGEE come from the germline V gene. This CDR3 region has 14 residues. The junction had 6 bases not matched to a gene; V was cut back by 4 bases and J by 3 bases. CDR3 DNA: TGTGCCAGCAGCAATAGGGGGCGGAAAGAGACCCAGTACTTC. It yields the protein CASSNRGRKETQYF. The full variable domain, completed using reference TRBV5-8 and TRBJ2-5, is EAGVTQSPTHLIKTRGQQATLRCSPISGHTSVYWYQQALGLGLQFLLWYDEGEERNRGNFPPRFSGRQFPNYSSELNVNALELEDSALYLCASSNRGRKETQYFGPGTRLLVL.

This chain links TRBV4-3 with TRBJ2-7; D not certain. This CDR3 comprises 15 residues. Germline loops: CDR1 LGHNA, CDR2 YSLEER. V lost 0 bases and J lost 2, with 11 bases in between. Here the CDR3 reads CASSQDHSQTYEQYF. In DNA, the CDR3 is TGCGCCAGCAGCCAAGATCACAGCCAGACCTACGAGCAGTACTTC.

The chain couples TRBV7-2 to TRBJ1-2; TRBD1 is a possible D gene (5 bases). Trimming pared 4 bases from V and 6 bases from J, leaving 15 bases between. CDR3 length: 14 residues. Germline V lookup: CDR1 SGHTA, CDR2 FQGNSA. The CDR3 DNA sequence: TGTGCCAGCAGCTCGTATATGGGGGGGGATGGCTACACCTTC. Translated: CASSSYMGGDGYTF.

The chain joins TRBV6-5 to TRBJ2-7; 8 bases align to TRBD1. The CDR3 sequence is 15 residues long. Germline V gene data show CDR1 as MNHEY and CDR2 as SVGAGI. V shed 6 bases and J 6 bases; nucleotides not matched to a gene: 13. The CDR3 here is CASRPDRGGSSEQYF. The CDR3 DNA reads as TGTGCCAGCAGACCCGACAGGGGAGGTTCTAGCGAGCAGTACTTC.

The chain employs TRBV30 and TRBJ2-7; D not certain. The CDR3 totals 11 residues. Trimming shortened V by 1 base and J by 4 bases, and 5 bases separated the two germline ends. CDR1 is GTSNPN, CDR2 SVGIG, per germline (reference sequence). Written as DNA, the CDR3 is TGTGCCTGGAGTGGAACTTACGAGCAGTACTTC. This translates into CAWSGTYEQYF.

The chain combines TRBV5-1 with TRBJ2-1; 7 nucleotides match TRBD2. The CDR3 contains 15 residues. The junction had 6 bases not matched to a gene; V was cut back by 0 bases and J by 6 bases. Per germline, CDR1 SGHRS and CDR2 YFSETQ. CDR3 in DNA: TGCGCCAGCAGCTTGGTGGCTAGCGGCTTCAATGAGCAGTTCTTC. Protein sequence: CASSLVASGFNEQFF.

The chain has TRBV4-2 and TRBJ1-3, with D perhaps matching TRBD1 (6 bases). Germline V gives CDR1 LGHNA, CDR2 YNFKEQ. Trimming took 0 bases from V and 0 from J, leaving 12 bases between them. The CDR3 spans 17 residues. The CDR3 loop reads CASSQDSGVSSGNTIYF. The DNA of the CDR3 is TGTGCCAGCAGCCAAGATTCAGGGGTGAGCTCTGGAAACACCATATATTTT.

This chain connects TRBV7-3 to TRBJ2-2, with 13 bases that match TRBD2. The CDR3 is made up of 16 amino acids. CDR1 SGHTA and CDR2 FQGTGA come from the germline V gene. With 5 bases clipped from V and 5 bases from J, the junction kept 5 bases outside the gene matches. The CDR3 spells CASSPRGLAGTGELFF. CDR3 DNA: TGTGCCAGCAGCCCAAGGGGACTAGCGGGAACCGGGGAGCTGTTTTTT.

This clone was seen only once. The CDR3 protein is CATSEAGLGPDTQYF. The CDR3 nucleotides are TGTGCCACCAGTGAGGCAGGGCTGGGGCCAGATACGCAGTATTTT. The chain carries TRBV24-1 and TRBJ2-3, with TRBD1 as a possible D gene (5 bases). Germline-derived CDR1 and CDR2 are KGHDR and SFDVKD. With 4 bases removed from V and 4 bases from J, the gap between germline ends came to 14 bases. This CDR3 contains 15 residues.

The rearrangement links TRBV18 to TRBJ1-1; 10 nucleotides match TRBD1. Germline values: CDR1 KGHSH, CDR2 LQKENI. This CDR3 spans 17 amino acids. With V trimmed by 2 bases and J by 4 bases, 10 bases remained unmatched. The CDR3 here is CASSPGATGGMGTEAFF. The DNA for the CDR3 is TGTGCCAGCTCACCAGGGGCGACAGGGGGCATGGGCACTGAAGCTTTCTTT.

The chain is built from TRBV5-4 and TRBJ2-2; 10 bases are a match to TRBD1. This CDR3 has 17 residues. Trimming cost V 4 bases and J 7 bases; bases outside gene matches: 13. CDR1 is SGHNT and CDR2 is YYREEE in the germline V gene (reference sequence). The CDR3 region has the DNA TGTGCCAGCAGCCCGGGACAGGGGACCCCTTTGGGCGGGGAGCTGTTTTTT. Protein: CASSPGQGTPLGGELFF.

The CDR3 loop reads CASSLAPLSTGSSYNEQFF. The CDR3, as DNA: TGTGCCAGCAGCTTAGCCCCCCTTTCGACAGGGAGCTCCTACAATGAGCAGTTCTTC. The rearrangement uses TRBV7-6 and TRBJ2-1; 7 nucleotides line up with TRBD1. Germline loops: CDR1 SGHVS, CDR2 FNYEAQ. The CDR3 contains 19 residues. The V and J ends lost 0 bases and 0 bases, in that order; junction bases with no gene match: 11.

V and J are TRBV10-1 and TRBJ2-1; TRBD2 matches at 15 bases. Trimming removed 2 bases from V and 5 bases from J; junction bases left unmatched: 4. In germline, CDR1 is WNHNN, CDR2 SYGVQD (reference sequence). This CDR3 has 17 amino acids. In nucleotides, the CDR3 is TGCGCCAGCAGTGAGGGACTAGCGGGAGGGTTCCACAATGAGCAGTTCTTC. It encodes CASSEGLAGGFHNEQFF.

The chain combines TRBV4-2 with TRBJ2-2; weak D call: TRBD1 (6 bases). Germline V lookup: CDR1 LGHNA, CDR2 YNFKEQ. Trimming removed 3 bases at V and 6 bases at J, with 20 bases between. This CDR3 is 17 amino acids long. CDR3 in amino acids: CASSQIGQLGWPGELFF. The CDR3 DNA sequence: TGTGCCAGCAGCCAGATCGGACAGCTAGGTTGGCCCGGGGAGCTGTTTTTT.

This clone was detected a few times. CDR3 protein: CASSDLAGPPSTQYF. DNA of the CDR3: TGTGCCAGCAGTGACCTAGCGGGTCCTCCATCTACGCAGTATTTT. This chain connects TRBV27 to TRBJ2-3, with 8 bases fitting TRBD2. This CDR3 is 15 amino acids long. Germline values: CDR1 MNHEY, CDR2 SMNVEV (reference sequence). Trimming removed 5 bases from V and 8 bases from J; junction bases left unmatched: 12.